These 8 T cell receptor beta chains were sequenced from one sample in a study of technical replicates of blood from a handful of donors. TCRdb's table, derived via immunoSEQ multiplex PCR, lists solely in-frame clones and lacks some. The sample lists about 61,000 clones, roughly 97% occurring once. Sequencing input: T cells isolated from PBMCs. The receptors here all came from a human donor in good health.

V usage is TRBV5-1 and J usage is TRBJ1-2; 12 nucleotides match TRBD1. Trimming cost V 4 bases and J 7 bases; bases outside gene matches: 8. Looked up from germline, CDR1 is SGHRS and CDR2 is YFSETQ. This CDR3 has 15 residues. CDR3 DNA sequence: TGCGCCAGCAGCCAAAGGGACAGGGGGCGGGGTGGCTACACCTTC. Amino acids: CASSQRDRGRGGYTF.

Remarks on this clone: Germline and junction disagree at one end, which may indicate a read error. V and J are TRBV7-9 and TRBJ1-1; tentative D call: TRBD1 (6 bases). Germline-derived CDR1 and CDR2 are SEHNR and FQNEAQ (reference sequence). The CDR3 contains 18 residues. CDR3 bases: TGTGCCAGCAGAAAACATGGCAGGGGAAGGGTATTGAAGACTGAAGCTTTCTTT. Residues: CASRKHGRGRVLKTEAFF.

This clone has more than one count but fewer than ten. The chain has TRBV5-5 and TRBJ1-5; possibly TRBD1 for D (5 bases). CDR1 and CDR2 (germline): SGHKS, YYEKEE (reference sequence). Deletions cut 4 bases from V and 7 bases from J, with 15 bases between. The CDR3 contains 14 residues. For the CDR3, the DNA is TGTGCCAGCAGCCTGGGACTCGGGAGGCAGCCCCAGCATTTT. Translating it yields CASSLGLGRQPQHF.

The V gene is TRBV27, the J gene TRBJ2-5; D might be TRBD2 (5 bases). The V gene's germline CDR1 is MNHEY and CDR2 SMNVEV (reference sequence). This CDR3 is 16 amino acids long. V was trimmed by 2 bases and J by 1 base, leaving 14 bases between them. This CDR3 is CASSLVSGYSQETQYF. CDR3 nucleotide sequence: TGTGCCAGCAGTTTAGTAAGCGGCTACTCCCAAGAGACCCAGTACTTC.

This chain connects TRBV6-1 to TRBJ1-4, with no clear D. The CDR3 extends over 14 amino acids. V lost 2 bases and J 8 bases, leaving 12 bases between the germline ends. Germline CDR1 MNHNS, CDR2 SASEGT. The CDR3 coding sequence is TGTGCCAGCAGTGAAAGTGGAGGGTCGGAAAAACTGTTTTTT. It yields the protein CASSESGGSEKLFF.

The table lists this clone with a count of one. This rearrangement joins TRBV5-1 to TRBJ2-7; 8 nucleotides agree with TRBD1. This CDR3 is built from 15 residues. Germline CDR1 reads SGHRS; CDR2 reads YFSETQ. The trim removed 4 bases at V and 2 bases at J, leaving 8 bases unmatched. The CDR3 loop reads CASSLLTGAAYEQYF. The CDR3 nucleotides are TGCGCCAGCAGCCTTTTGACAGGGGCGGCCTACGAGCAGTACTTC.

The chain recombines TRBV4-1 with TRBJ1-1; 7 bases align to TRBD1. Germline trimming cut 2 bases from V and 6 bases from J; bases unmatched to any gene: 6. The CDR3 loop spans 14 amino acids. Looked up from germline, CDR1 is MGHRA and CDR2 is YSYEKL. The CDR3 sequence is CASSQPDRLAEAFF. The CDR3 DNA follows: TGCGCCAGCAGCCAACCGGACAGGTTAGCTGAAGCTTTCTTT.

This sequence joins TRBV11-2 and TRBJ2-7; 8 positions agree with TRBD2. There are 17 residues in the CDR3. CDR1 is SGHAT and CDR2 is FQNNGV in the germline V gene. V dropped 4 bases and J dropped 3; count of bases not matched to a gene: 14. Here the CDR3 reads CASSSGALAGRVYEQYF. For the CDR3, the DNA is TGTGCCAGCAGCTCGGGTGCCCTAGCGGGCAGGGTCTACGAGCAGTACTTC. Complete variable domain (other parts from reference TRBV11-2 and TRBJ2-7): EAGVAQSPRYKIIEKRQSVAFWCNPISGHATLYWYQQILGQGPKLLIQFQNNGVVDDSQLPKDRFSAERLKGVDSTLKIQPAKLEDSAVYLCASSSGALAGRVYEQYFGPGTRLTVT.